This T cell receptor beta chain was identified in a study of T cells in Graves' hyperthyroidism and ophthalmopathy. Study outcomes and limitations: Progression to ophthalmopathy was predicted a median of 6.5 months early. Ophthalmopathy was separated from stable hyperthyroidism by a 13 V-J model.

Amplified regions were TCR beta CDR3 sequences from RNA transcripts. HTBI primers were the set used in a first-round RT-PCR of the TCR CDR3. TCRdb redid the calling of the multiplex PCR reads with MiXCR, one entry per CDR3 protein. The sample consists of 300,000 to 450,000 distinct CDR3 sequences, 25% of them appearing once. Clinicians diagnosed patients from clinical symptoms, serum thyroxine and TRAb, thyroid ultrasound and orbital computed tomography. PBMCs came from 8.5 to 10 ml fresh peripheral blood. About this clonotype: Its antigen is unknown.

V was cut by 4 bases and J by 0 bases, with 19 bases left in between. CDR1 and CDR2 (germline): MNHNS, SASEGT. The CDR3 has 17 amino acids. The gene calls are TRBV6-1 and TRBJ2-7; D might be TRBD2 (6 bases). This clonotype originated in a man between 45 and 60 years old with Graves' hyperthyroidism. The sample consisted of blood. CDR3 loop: CASSASSSGLSSYEQYF. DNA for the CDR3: TGTGCCAGCAGTGCCTCGTCTTCGGGACTCAGCTCCTACGAGCAGTACTTC.